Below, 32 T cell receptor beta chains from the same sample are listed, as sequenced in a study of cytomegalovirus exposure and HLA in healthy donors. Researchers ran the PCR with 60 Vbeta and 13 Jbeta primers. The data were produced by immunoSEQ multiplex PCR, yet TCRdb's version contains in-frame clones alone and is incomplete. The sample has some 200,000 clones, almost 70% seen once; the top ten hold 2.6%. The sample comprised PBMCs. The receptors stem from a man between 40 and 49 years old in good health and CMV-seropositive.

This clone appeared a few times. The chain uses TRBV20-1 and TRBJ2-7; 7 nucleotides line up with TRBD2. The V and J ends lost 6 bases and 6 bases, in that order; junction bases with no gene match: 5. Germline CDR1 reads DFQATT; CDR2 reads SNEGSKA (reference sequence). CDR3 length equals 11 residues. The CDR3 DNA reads TGCAGTGCCTCACTAGCGAGCGAGCAGTACTTC. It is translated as CSASLASEQYF.

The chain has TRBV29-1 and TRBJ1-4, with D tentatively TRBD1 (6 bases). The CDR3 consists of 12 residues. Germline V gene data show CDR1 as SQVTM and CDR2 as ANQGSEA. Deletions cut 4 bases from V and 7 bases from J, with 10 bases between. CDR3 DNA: TGCAGCGTTGGCAGGGGCGGTGAAAAACTGTTTTTT. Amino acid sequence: CSVGRGGEKLFF.

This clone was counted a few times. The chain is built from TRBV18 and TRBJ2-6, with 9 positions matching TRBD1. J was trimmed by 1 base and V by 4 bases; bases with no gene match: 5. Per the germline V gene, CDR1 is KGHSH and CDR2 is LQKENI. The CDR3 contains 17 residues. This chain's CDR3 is CASSRDGTGSGANVLTF. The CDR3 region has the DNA TGTGCCAGCTCACGGGATGGGACAGGGTCTGGGGCCAACGTCCTGACTTTC.

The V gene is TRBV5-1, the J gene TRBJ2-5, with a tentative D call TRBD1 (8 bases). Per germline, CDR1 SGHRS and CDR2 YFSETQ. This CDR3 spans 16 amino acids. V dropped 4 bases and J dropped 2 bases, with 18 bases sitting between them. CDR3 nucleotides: TGCGCCAGCAGCCTCCAGGGGGCGGGAGAGCAAGAGACCCAGTACTTC. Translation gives CASSLQGAGEQETQYF. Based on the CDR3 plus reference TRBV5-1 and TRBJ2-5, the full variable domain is KAGVTQTPRYLIKTRGQQVTLSCSPISGHRSVSWYQQTPGQGLQFLFEYFSETQRNKGNFPGRFSGRQFSNSRSEMNVSTLELGDSALYLCASSLQGAGEQETQYFGPGTRLLVL.

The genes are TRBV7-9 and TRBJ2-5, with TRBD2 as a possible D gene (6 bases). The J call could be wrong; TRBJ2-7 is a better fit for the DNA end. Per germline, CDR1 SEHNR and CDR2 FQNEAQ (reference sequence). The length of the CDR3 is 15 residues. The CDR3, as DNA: TGTGCCAGCAGCTTAGGGGGGAGGAGCTCCTACGAGCAGTACTTC. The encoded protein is CASSLGGRSSYEQYF.

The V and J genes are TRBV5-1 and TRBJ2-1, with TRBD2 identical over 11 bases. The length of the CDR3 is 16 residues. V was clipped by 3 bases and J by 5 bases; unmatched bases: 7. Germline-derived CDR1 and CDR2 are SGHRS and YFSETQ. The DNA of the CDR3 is TGCGCCAGCAGCTGGGCTAGCGGGGGGACTAACAATGAGCAGTTCTTC. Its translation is CASSWASGGTNNEQFF.

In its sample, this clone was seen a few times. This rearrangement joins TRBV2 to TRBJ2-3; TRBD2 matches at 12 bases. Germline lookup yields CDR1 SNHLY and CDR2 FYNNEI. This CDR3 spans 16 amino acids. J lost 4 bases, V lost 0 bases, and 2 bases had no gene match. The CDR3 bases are TGTGCCAGCAGTGAAGCGACTAGCGGGGGTTCAGATACGCAGTATTTT. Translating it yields CASSEATSGGSDTQYF.

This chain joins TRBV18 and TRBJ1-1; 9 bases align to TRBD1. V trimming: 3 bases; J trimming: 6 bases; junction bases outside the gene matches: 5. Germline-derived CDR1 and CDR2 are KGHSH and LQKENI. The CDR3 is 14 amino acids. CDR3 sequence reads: CASSPDRGSPEAFF. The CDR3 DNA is TGTGCCAGCTCACCGGACAGGGGTTCTCCTGAAGCTTTCTTT.

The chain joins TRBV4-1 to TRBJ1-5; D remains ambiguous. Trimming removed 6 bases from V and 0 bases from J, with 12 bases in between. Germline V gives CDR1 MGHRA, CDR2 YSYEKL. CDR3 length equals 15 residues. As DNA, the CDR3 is TGCGCCAGCAGGTCGGTCGCCAATAGCAATCAGCCCCAGCATTTT. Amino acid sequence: CASRSVANSNQPQHF.

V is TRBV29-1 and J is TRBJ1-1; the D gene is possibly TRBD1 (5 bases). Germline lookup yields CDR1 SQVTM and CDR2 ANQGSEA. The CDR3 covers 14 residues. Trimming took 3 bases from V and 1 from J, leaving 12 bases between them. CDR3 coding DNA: TGCAGCGTTGAGGGACTTCTGAGGAACACTGAAGCTTTCTTT. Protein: CSVEGLLRNTEAFF.

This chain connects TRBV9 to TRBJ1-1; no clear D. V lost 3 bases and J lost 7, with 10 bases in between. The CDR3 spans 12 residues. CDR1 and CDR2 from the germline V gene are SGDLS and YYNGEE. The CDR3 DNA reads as TGTGCCAGCAGCGGGCCAGGTCTTGAAGCTTTCTTT. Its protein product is CASSGPGLEAFF.

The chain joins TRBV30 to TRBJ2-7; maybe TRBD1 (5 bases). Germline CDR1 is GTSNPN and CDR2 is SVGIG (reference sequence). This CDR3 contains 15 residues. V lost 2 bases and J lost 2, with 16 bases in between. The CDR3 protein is CAWSSRESRTYEQYF. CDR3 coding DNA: TGTGCCTGGAGTTCCAGGGAATCTCGCACCTACGAGCAGTACTTC.

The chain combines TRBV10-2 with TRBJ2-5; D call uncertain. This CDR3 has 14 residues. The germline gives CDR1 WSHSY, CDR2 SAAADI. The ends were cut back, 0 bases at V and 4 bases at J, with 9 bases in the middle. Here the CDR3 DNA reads TGCGCCAGCAGTGAGTCGACTCTAGGAGAGACCCAGTACTTC. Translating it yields CASSESTLGETQYF.

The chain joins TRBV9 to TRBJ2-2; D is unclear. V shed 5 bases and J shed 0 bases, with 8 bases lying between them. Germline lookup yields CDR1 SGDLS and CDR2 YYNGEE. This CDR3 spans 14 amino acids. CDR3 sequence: CASRLTSNTGELFF. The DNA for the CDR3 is TGTGCCAGCAGACTTACTTCGAACACCGGGGAGCTGTTTTTT.

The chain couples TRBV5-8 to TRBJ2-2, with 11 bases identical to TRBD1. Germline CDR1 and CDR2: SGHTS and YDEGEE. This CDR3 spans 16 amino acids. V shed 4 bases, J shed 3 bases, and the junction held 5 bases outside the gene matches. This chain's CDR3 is CASSPGTGGYTGELFF. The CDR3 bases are TGTGCCAGCAGCCCCGGGACAGGGGGGTACACCGGGGAGCTGTTTTTT.

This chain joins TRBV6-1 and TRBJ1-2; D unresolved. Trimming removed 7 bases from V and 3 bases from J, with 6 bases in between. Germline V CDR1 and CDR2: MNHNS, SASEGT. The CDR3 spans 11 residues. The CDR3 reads CASTQDYGYTF. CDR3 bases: TGTGCCAGCACCCAGGACTATGGCTACACCTTC.

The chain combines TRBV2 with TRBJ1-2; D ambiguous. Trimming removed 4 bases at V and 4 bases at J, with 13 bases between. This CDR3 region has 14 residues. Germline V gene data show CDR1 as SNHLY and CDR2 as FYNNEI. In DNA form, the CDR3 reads TGTGCCAGCAGTGTGGGCAGGCCCGGCTATGGCTACACCTTC. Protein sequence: CASSVGRPGYGYTF.

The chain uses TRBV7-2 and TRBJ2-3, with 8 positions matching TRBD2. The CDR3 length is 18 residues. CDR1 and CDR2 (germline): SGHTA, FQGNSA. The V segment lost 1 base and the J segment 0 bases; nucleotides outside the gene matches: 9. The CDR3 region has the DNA TGTGCCAGCAGCTTAGAGGCGGGGGGCCCGACTAGCACAGATACGCAGTATTTT. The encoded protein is CASSLEAGGPTSTDTQYF.

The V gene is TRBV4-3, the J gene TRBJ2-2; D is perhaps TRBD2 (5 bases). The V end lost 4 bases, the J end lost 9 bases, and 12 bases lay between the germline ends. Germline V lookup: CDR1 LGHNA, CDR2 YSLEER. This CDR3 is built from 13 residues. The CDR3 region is CASSRGPGRELFF. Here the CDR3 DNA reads TGCGCCAGCAGCCGAGGGCCCGGTAGGGAGCTGTTTTTT.

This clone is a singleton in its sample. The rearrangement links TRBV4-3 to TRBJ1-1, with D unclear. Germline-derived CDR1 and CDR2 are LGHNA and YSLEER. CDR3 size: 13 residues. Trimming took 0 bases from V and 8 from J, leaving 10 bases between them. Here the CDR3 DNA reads TGCGCCAGCAGCCAAGAAACGGGTCGAGAAGCTTTCTTT. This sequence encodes CASSQETGREAFF.

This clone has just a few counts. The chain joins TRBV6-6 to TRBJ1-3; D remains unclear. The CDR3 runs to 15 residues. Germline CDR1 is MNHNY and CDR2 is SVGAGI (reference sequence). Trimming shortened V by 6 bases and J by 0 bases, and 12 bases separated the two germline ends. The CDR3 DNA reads TGTGCCAGCAGCCACGAAAGCCTCTCTGGAAACACCATATATTTT. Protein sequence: CASSHESLSGNTIYF.

The CDR3 coding sequence is TGTGCCATCAGTGCCGAAGGGAGGATGAACACTGAAGCTTTCTTT. It encodes CAISAEGRMNTEAFF. This sequence joins TRBV10-3 and TRBJ1-1; D unclear. Germline-derived CDR1 and CDR2 are ENHRY and SYGVKD. The CDR3 contains 15 residues. The V end lost 4 bases, the J end lost 0 bases, and 12 bases lay between the germline ends.

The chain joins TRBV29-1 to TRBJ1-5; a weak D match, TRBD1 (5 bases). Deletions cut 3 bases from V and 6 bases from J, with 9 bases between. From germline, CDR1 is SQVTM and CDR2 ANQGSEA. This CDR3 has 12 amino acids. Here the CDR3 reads CSVEGGGQPQHF. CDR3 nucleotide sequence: TGCAGCGTTGAGGGGGGAGGTCAGCCCCAGCATTTT.

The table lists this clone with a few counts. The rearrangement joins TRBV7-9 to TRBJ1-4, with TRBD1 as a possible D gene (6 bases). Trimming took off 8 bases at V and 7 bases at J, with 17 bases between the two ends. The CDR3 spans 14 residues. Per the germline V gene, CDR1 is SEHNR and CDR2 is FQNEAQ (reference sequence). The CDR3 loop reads CASGHRALGEKLFF. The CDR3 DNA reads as TGTGCCAGCGGACACAGGGCTCTAGGTGAAAAACTGTTTTTT. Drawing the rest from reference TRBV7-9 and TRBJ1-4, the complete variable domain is DTGVSQNPRHKITKRGQNVTFRCDPISEHNRLYWYRQTLGQGPEFLTYFQNEAQLEKSRLLSDRFSAERPKGSFSTLEIQRTEQGDSAMYLCASGHRALGEKLFFGSGTQLSVL.

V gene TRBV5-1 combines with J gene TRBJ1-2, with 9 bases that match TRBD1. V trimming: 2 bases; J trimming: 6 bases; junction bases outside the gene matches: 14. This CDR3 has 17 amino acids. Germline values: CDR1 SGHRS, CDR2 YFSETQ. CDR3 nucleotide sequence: TGCGCCAGCAGCTTAAGACCTACAGGGGGCCAGGACGATGGCTACACCTTC. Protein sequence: CASSLRPTGGQDDGYTF.

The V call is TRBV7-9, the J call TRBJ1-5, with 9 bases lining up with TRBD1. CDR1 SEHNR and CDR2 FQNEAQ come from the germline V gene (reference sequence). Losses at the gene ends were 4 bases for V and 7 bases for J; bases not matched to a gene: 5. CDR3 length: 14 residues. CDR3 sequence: CASSSTGGSQPQHF. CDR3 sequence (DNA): TGTGCCAGCAGCTCTACAGGGGGCAGCCAGCCCCAGCATTTT.

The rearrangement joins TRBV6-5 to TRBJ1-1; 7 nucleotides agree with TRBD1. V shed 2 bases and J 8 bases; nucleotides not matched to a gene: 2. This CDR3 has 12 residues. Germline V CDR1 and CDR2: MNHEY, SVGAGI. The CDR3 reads CASSYQTGEAFF. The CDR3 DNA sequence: TGTGCCAGCAGTTACCAGACAGGGGAAGCTTTCTTT.

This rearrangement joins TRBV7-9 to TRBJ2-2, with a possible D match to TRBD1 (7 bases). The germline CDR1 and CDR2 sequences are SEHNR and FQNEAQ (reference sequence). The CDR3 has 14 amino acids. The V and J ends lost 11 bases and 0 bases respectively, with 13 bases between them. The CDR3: CAVRGTANTGELFF. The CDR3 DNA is TGTGCCGTTCGGGGGACAGCGAACACCGGGGAGCTGTTTTTT.

The CDR3 sequence: CASSQRRGQGTGELFF. CDR3 in DNA: TGTGCCAGCAGCCAACGCAGGGGGCAGGGAACCGGGGAGCTGTTTTTT. V and J are TRBV14 and TRBJ2-2; TRBD1 matches at 8 bases. The CDR3 is 16 amino acids. The junction had 7 bases not matched to a gene; V was cut back by 2 bases and J by 5 bases. CDR1 is SGHDN, CDR2 FVKESK, per germline.

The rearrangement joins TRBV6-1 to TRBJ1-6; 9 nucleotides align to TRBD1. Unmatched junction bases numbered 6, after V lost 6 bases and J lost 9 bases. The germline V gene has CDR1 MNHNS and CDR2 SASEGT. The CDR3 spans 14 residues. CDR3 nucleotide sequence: TGTGCCAGCAGCCCGGACAGGGGCGTTTCACCCCTCCACTTT. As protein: CASSPDRGVSPLHF.

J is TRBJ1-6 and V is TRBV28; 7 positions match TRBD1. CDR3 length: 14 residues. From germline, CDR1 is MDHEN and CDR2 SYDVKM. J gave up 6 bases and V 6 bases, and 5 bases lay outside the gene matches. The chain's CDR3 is CASSTGTVNSPLHF. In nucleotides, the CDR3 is TGTGCCAGCAGCACCGGGACAGTTAATTCACCCCTCCACTTT.

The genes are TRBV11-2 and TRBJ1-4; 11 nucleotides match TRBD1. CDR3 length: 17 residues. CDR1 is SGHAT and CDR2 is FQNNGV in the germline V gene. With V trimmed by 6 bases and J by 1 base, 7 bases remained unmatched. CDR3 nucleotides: TGTGCCAGCAGTCGGACAGGGGGCGCGGGAACTAATGAAAAACTGTTTTTT. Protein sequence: CASSRTGGAGTNEKLFF.